A selection of T cell receptor beta chains follows, all from one sample in a study of technical replicates of blood from several donors. Produced via immunoSEQ multiplex PCR; TCRdb's table is partial and in-frame only. Seen here are roughly 72,000 clones, around 96% observed once, and the top ten hold 0.3% to 0.35%. Sequenced: T cells isolated from PBMCs. These TCRs come from a human donor in good health. Each CDR3 is given with its conserved first and last residue. The D gene is left open where the match is weak. Clone size is stated in some rows and not others, as once, few, many or a class when expanded.

d_call	clone_size	v_call	j_call	cdr3_nt	cdr3_aa
TRBD1	NA	TRBV27	TRBJ1-2	TGTGCCAGCAGTCTACAGGGGGACTATGGCTACACCTTC	CASSLQGDYGYTF
NA	NA	TRBV27	TRBJ1-5	TGTGCCAGCAGTGTACGGGATAATCAGCCCCAGCATTTT	CASSVRDNQPQHF
TRBD1	NA	TRBV28	TRBJ1-2	TGTGCCAGCAGTTCCCCCGGGACAGGGGAAGGCTACACCTTC	CASSSPGTGEGYTF
NA	once	TRBV7-3	TRBJ1-3	TGTGCCAGCCGGGTCTCTGGAAACACCATATATTTT	CASRVSGNTIYF
NA	NA	TRBV20-1	TRBJ1-2	TGCAGTGCCGCGGCCGGCTATGGCTACACCTTC	CSAAAGYGYTF
TRBD2	NA	TRBV11-3	TRBJ2-3	TGTGCCAGCAGCCAAGGACTAGCGGGAGCTGGAGATACGCAGTATTTT	CASSQGLAGAGDTQYF
TRBD2	NA	TRBV27	TRBJ2-1	TGTGCCAGCAGTCCTCTAGCGGGAGCCAAGTACAATGAGCAGTTCTTC	CASSPLAGAKYNEQFF
NA	NA	TRBV7-7	TRBJ2-2	TGTGCCAGCAGACGACTAGGGGCCGGGGAGCTGTTTTTT	CASRRLGAGELFF
TRBD1	once	TRBV28	TRBJ2-1	TGTGCCAGCAGTTTATGGTTGACAGGGGGGGACAATGAGCAGTTCTTC	CASSLWLTGGDNEQFF
NA	NA	TRBV9	TRBJ2-2	TGTGCCAGCAGCGTGCGGATTAACACCGGGGAGCTGTTTTTT	CASSVRINTGELFF
NA	once	TRBV28	TRBJ2-7	TGTGCCGGAGGGGACTACGAGCAGTACTTC	CAGGDYEQYF